The rows below give T cell receptor beta chains drawn from one sample of a study of blood T cell repertoires in COVID-19. Assay used: immunoSEQ multiplex PCR; TCRdb lists only in-frame clones, some missing. This repertoire shows some 490,000 clones, 70% to 90% found once; its top ten account for around 8%. The sample taken for sequencing was PBMCs or T cells enriched from blood (not recorded which). These receptors originate from a woman in her sixties who had recovered from COVID-19. The CDR3 runs from the conserved cysteine through the conserved F or W. A D gene is named only where the DNA matches it firmly. Only part of the rows carry a size: once, few, many, or a class if the clone is expanded.

clone size: -
D gene: TRBD1
V gene: TRBV29-1
J gene: TRBJ2-6
CDR3 DNA: TGCAGCCCCCACAGGGGCGGGACAGGGCCCTCTGGGGCCAACGTCCTGACTTTC
CDR3 protein: CSPHRGGTGPSGANVLTF

clone size: -
D gene: TRBD2
V gene: TRBV24-1
J gene: TRBJ2-7
CDR3 DNA: TGTGCCACCAGTGATCCAACCCCTGGGGGGGAAGAGCAGTACTTC
CDR3 protein: CATSDPTPGGEEQYF

clone size: -
D gene: TRBD1
V gene: TRBV7-8
J gene: TRBJ1-1
CDR3 DNA: TGTGCCAGCAGCTTAGTCCCCCAGGGGGTCACTGAAGCTTTCTTT
CDR3 protein: CASSLVPQGVTEAFF

clone size: -
D gene: -
V gene: TRBV9
J gene: TRBJ1-6
CDR3 DNA: TGTGCCAGCAGCGCCCGAGCGGGGGACAATTCACCCCTCCACTTT
CDR3 protein: CASSARAGDNSPLHF

clone size: few
D gene: TRBD1
V gene: TRBV5-1
J gene: TRBJ1-6
CDR3 DNA: TGCGCCAGCAGCTTGGCTGGACAGGGCATGCGATGGGCACCCCTCCACTTT
CDR3 protein: CASSLAGQGMRWAPLHF

clone size: -
D gene: -
V gene: TRBV6-5
J gene: TRBJ1-1
CDR3 DNA: TGTGCCAGCAGTTACGGGGGACAACTTAACACTGAAGCTTTCTTT
CDR3 protein: CASSYGGQLNTEAFF

clone size: -
D gene: TRBD2
V gene: TRBV11-2
J gene: TRBJ2-7
CDR3 DNA: TGTGCCAGCAGCCGTCTGGGACTAGCGAGCTCCTACGAGCAGTACTTC
CDR3 protein: CASSRLGLASSYEQYF

clone size: -
D gene: -
V gene: TRBV30
J gene: TRBJ2-2
CDR3 DNA: TGTGCCTGGAGTGAGATTGGGGGCGCGAACACCGGGGAGCTGTTTTTT
CDR3 protein: CAWSEIGGANTGELFF

clone size: few
D gene: TRBD1
V gene: TRBV11-3
J gene: TRBJ2-2
CDR3 DNA: TGTGCCAGCAGCTATGGGGACAGGGGGTACACCGGGGAGCTGTTTTTT
CDR3 protein: CASSYGDRGYTGELFF

clone size: -
D gene: -
V gene: TRBV6-5
J gene: TRBJ2-3
CDR3 DNA: TGTGCCAGCAGTTACGAACGGGGGTATACGCAGTATTTT
CDR3 protein: CASSYERGYTQYF

clone size: -
D gene: -
V gene: TRBV12-3/TRBV12-4
J gene: TRBJ1-2
CDR3 DNA: TGTGCCAGCAGTACAGGAAATTATGGCTACACCTTC
CDR3 protein: CASSTGNYGYTF

clone size: -
D gene: -
V gene: TRBV7-9
J gene: TRBJ1-4
CDR3 DNA: TGTGCCAGCAGCCTCTGGACAGATACAAATGAAAAACTGTTTTTT
CDR3 protein: CASSLWTDTNEKLFF

clone size: -
D gene: -
V gene: TRBV9
J gene: TRBJ1-2
CDR3 DNA: TGTGCCAGCAGCCCTCTAGTAGGCGGGCGGGGTGGCTACACCTTC
CDR3 protein: CASSPLVGGRGGYTF

clone size: once
D gene: TRBD2
V gene: TRBV5-1
J gene: TRBJ2-3
CDR3 DNA: TGCGCCAGCAGCTTCGGGACTAGTAAATCAGATACGCAGTATTTT
CDR3 protein: CASSFGTSKSDTQYF

clone size: -
D gene: TRBD1
V gene: TRBV25-1
J gene: TRBJ2-7
CDR3 DNA: TGTGCCAGCAGTGAAGGACAGGGGACCTACGAGCAGTACTTC
CDR3 protein: CASSEGQGTYEQYF

clone size: -
D gene: TRBD1
V gene: TRBV18
J gene: TRBJ2-1
CDR3 DNA: TGTGCCAGCTCACTCTTAACTCCCGGGACAGGAGACCGTGAGCAGTTCTTC
CDR3 protein: CASSLLTPGTGDREQFF

clone size: -
D gene: -
V gene: TRBV5-4
J gene: TRBJ2-1
CDR3 DNA: TGTGCCAGCAGCTTGGCCTCTCCGAGCAAAGAGCAGTTCTTC
CDR3 protein: CASSLASPSKEQFF

clone size: -
D gene: -
V gene: TRBV7-9
J gene: TRBJ1-6
CDR3 DNA: TGTGCCACCACACGGGGTGATGAGGCCCTCCACTTT
CDR3 protein: CATTRGDEALHF

clone size: -
D gene: -
V gene: TRBV24-1
J gene: TRBJ1-5
CDR3 DNA: TGTGCCACCGGTACAGGCTTAAATCAGCCCCAGCATTTT
CDR3 protein: CATGTGLNQPQHF

clone size: -
D gene: TRBD1
V gene: TRBV6-5
J gene: TRBJ2-7
CDR3 DNA: TGTGCCAGCAGTTACAGGGACAGCTACGAGCAGTACTTC
CDR3 protein: CASSYRDSYEQYF

clone size: -
D gene: -
V gene: TRBV2
J gene: TRBJ1-3
CDR3 DNA: TGTGCCAGCAGCCTTAGGGCAGGGTTTGGAAACACCATATATTTT
CDR3 protein: CASSLRAGFGNTIYF

clone size: -
D gene: -
V gene: TRBV2
J gene: TRBJ1-5
CDR3 DNA: TGTGCCAGCAGTCGACGGACAGAATACTATAGCAATCAGCCCCAGCATTTT
CDR3 protein: CASSRRTEYYSNQPQHF